This T cell receptor beta chain was documented in a study of beta chain features in type 1 diabetes. Study outcomes and limitations: The VDJ junctions of type 1 diabetes patients carried fewer insertions and more deletions.

Each donor gave one heparinised blood draw averaging around 0.12 L. Markers CD45RO/CCR7/CD25/CD127/CD95/CD27 served to sort CD4+ naive, central memory, regulatory and stem cell-like memory cells. This clone was seen a handful of times. Its antigen is still unknown. The whole isolated RNA underwent reverse transcription, so sequencing captured expressed TCRB transcripts. Profiling relied on immunoSEQ multiplex PCR, and the TCRdb table lists in-frame clones only, not all of them. The sample lists about 160,000 clones, just over 9% occurring once. The CDR3 extends over 13 amino acids. Per germline, CDR1 GTSNPN and CDR2 SVGIG (reference sequence). The ends were cut back, 1 base at V and 3 bases at J, with 10 bases in the middle.

The source material was central memory CD4+ T cells from blood. The V and J genes are TRBV30 and TRBJ2-7; D remains ambiguous. This TCR derives from a woman under 30 in good health. DNA of the CDR3: TGTGCCTGGAGTGCGAACACGTACTACGAGCAGTACTTC. Its protein product is CAWSANTYYEQYF.